Below, 31 T cell receptor beta chains from the same sample are listed, as sequenced in a study of vaccination and CD4 T cells after COVID-19. At the Johns Hopkins FTIC core, DNA taken from cultured CD4+ T cells was sequenced by way of the Oncomine TCR Beta short-read assay. From the PCR reads, TCRdb called clonotypes with MiXCR, one entry per CDR3 protein. The table has more than 6,500 distinct CDR3 sequences, around two thirds seen once. Documented treatment: approximately 9-day PBMC culture with coronavirus spike peptide pools or control peptides (ViraFEST assay). Their specific antigens are unknown. Sequenced sample: CD4+ T cells from blood, cultured in vitro. The receptors derive from a human donor who had recovered from COVID-19.

Only a few counts were recorded for this clonotype. The V and J genes are TRBV5-4 and TRBJ2-2; 9 nucleotides match TRBD1. Germline loops: CDR1 SGHNT, CDR2 YYREEE (reference sequence). V gave up 0 bases and J gave up 5 bases; unmatched junction bases: 2. CDR3 length equals 15 residues. The DNA of the CDR3 is TGTGCCAGCAGCTTGGCAGGGACAGGGACCGGGGAGCTGTTTTTT. Encoded protein: CASSLAGTGTGELFF. Full variable domain (outside the CDR3, taken from reference TRBV5-4 and TRBJ2-2): ETGVTQSPTHLIKTRGQQVTLRCSSQSGHNTVSWYQQALGQGPQFIFQYYREEENGRGNFPPRFSGLQFPNYSSELNVNALELDDSALYLCASSLAGTGTGELFFGEGSRLTVL.

The chain is built from TRBV2 and TRBJ1-2, with 10 bases aligning to TRBD1. The ends lost 11 bases at V and 7 bases at J; junction bases unmatched: 10. The length of the CDR3 is 13 residues. The germline V gene has CDR1 SNHLY and CDR2 FYNNEI. The CDR3 is CAGHRDRGSGYTF. The CDR3 DNA reads as TGTGCCGGACACCGGGACAGGGGAAGTGGCTACACCTTC.

The V call is TRBV15, the J call TRBJ2-7; 11 bases align to TRBD2. The CDR3 is 16 residues long. Germline CDR1 reads LNHNV; CDR2 reads YYDKDF (reference sequence). Losses at the gene ends were 3 bases for V and 2 bases for J; bases not matched to a gene: 6. CDR3 residues: CATSRTSGVGTYEQYF. CDR3 coding DNA: TGTGCCACCAGCAGGACTAGCGGGGTCGGAACCTACGAGCAGTACTTC.

This sequence joins TRBV24-1 and TRBJ2-7; D remains ambiguous. The V end was cut by 0 bases, the J end by 9 bases, with 5 bases between. Germline CDR1 KGHDR, CDR2 SFDVKD. The CDR3 sequence is 11 residues long. The CDR3: CATSDLRRQYF. CDR3 bases: TGTGCCACCAGTGATTTGCGGCGGCAGTACTTC.

The V call is TRBV28, the J call TRBJ1-2; 7 bases fit TRBD1. The CDR3 sequence is 18 residues long. V shed 2 bases, J shed 4 bases, and the junction held 16 bases outside the gene matches. CDR1 is MDHEN and CDR2 is SYDVKM in the germline V gene. As DNA, the CDR3 is TGTGCCAGCAGTTTACGGCGTCAGGGGGTGGGCTTGGTCTATGGCTACACCTTC. Translation: CASSLRRQGVGLVYGYTF.

J is TRBJ1-5 and V is TRBV20-1; no definite D call. CDR3 length equals 14 residues. Trimming shortened V by 3 bases and J by 9 bases, and 18 bases separated the two germline ends. Germline loops: CDR1 DFQATT, CDR2 SNEGSKA (reference sequence). The CDR3 bases are TGCAGTGCTAGTGGGCGGAGACACGATTCGCCCCAGCATTTT. Its protein is CSASGRRHDSPQHF.

The CDR3: CATSRVGGVNTEAFF. As DNA, the CDR3 is TGTGCCACCAGCAGGGTTGGGGGGGTAAACACTGAAGCTTTCTTT. The chain carries TRBV15 and TRBJ1-1; D is possibly TRBD1 (5 bases). CDR3 length: 15 residues. The V gene's germline CDR1 is LNHNV and CDR2 YYDKDF (reference sequence). V was clipped by 3 bases and J by 2 bases, with 13 bases between them.

The chain links TRBV24-1 to TRBJ2-2; D may correspond to TRBD1 or TRBD2 (5 bases each). Germline V gene data show CDR1 as KGHDR and CDR2 as SFDVKD. This CDR3 is 14 amino acids long. V was trimmed by 3 bases and J by 9 bases, leaving 13 bases between them. CDR3 in DNA: TGTGCCACCAGTGATCCAGGGACCGCTAGGGAGCTGTTTTTT. Translated, it gives CATSDPGTARELFF.

This clonotype ranks as medium-sized (0.01 to 0.1%). This chain connects TRBV7-2 to TRBJ2-3; D is unresolved. Per the germline V gene, CDR1 is SGHTA and CDR2 is FQGNSA. CDR3 length equals 13 residues. The V end lost 4 bases, the J end lost 6 bases, and 11 bases lay between the germline ends. The CDR3 sequence: CASSSPVSDTQYF. CDR3 bases: TGTGCCAGCAGCTCCCCGGTCTCCGATACGCAGTATTTT.

The chain uses TRBV28 and TRBJ2-7; 11 bases map to TRBD2. The CDR3 has 18 residues. Germline trimming cut 2 bases from V and 0 bases from J; bases unmatched to any gene: 9. In germline, CDR1 is MDHEN, CDR2 SYDVKM. CDR3 sequence (DNA): TGTGCCAGCAGTTTAATGGCTAGCGGGAGGCCGACCTCCTACGAGCAGTACTTC. The encoded protein is CASSLMASGRPTSYEQYF.

This clonotype has just one count. CDR3 amino acids: CASSLDLSDRRPLHF. In DNA, the CDR3 is TGTGCCAGCAGCTTAGATCTTTCCGACAGGCGACCCCTCCACTTT. The chain joins TRBV11-2 to TRBJ1-6; the D gene is possibly TRBD1 (6 bases). The CDR3 totals 15 residues. Trimming shortened V by 0 bases and J by 12 bases, and 15 bases separated the two germline ends. The germline V gene encodes CDR1 SGHAT and CDR2 FQNNGV.

The V call is TRBV9, the J call TRBJ2-5; possible D gene TRBD1, 5 bases. This CDR3 has 15 residues. Germline-derived CDR1 and CDR2 are SGDLS and YYNGEE. Between the trimmed V and J ends, which lost 1 base and 4 bases, there was a span of 14 bases. The CDR3 region has the DNA TGTGCCAGCAGCGTACGGGCAGGGCCGGGAGAGACCCAGTACTTC. As protein: CASSVRAGPGETQYF.

The CDR3 here is CASSDRRQGAVMNTEAFF. The CDR3 DNA reads TGTGCCAGTAGCGATAGGAGGCAGGGGGCGGTCATGAACACTGAAGCTTTCTTT. The chain is built from TRBV19 and TRBJ1-1; TRBD1 aligns across 8 bases. The CDR3 covers 18 residues. Germline V gene data show CDR1 as LNHDA and CDR2 as SQIVND (reference sequence). Trimming took 6 bases from V and 0 from J; bases not matched to a gene: 15.

This chain connects TRBV27 to TRBJ2-5, with TRBD2 matching 8 bases. V lost 5 bases to trimming and J lost 0 bases; unmatched junction nucleotides: 8. CDR1 is MNHEY, CDR2 SMNVEV, per germline (reference sequence). The CDR3 runs to 16 residues. The CDR3 region is CASSKVAGPYQETQYF. CDR3 DNA sequence: TGTGCCAGCAGTAAGGTAGCGGGACCGTACCAAGAGACCCAGTACTTC.

This clonotype ranks as large. CDR3 sequence: CASSLAGGLGQETQYF. CDR3 in DNA: TGTGCCAGCAGCCTAGCGGGGGGACTAGGCCAAGAGACCCAGTACTTC. The rearrangement uses TRBV28 and TRBJ2-5; 11 bases match TRBD2. This CDR3 has 16 amino acids. The germline gives CDR1 MDHEN, CDR2 SYDVKM. Losses at the gene ends were 6 bases for V and 1 base for J; bases not matched to a gene: 7.

The chain uses TRBV30 and TRBJ2-2; 8 bases agree with TRBD1. V lost 5 bases to trimming and J lost 2 bases; unmatched junction nucleotides: 1. This CDR3 is built from 13 residues. Looked up from germline, CDR1 is GTSNPN and CDR2 is SVGIG (reference sequence). CDR3 region: CAWGQGNTGELFF. The CDR3 nucleotides are TGTGCCTGGGGACAGGGTAACACCGGGGAGCTGTTTTTT.

This clonotype occurred a few times. V gene TRBV29-1 combines with J gene TRBJ2-6, with D uncertain. This CDR3 is 16 amino acids long. V was cut by 3 bases and J by 0 bases, with 12 bases left in between. Germline V lookup: CDR1 SQVTM, CDR2 ANQGSEA. CDR3 sequence reads: CSVEWSGISGANVLTF. The CDR3 DNA sequence: TGCAGCGTTGAGTGGTCAGGTATCTCTGGGGCCAACGTCCTGACTTTC. Combining the CDR3 with reference TRBV29-1 and TRBJ2-6 gives the whole variable domain SAVISQKPSRDICQRGTSLTIQCQVDSQVTMMFWYRQQPGQSLTLIATANQGSEATYESGFVIDKFPISRPNLTFSTLTVSNMSPEDSSIYLCSVEWSGISGANVLTFGAGSRLTVL.

This clonotype appeared once. This rearrangement joins TRBV10-1 to TRBJ2-7, with no clear D. This CDR3 contains 9 residues. Per germline, CDR1 WNHNN and CDR2 SYGVQD (reference sequence). V shed 4 bases and J shed 7 bases, with 2 bases lying between them. The CDR3 reads CASSGEQYF. CDR3 DNA: TGCGCCAGCAGTGGGGAGCAGTACTTC.

The chain joins TRBV6-1 to TRBJ1-1, with D hard to call. Germline CDR1 and CDR2: MNHNS and SASEGT. CDR3 length: 16 amino acids. The ends were cut back, 6 bases at V and 0 bases at J, with 17 bases in the middle. The CDR3 region is CASRARAMLLNTEAFF. The CDR3 DNA follows: TGTGCCAGCAGGGCAAGGGCCATGTTATTGAACACTGAAGCTTTCTTT.

V is TRBV27 and J is TRBJ1-5; TRBD1 matches at 9 bases. J gave up 6 bases and V 6 bases, and 6 bases lay outside the gene matches. This CDR3 has 14 amino acids. In germline, CDR1 is MNHEY, CDR2 SMNVEV (reference sequence). As DNA, the CDR3 is TGTGCCAGCAGACCACAGGGGGCGACTCAGCCCCAGCATTTT. It encodes CASRPQGATQPQHF.

This clonotype was counted a few times. The chain has TRBV24-1 and TRBJ2-1; D is perhaps TRBD2 (5 bases). The germline gives CDR1 KGHDR, CDR2 SFDVKD. The V gene lost 4 bases and the J gene lost 1 base, with 13 bases spanning the gap. The CDR3 contains 16 residues. The CDR3 loop is CATSDPSSRSYNEQFF. The CDR3 region has the DNA TGTGCCACCAGTGACCCTTCTAGCAGGTCCTACAATGAGCAGTTCTTC.

The chain combines TRBV10-1 with TRBJ2-1; no firm D call. The germline gives CDR1 WNHNN, CDR2 SYGVQD (reference sequence). V lost 3 bases and J 13 bases, leaving 16 bases between the germline ends. The CDR3 is 13 residues long. CDR3 loop: CASSESSSPSQFF. CDR3 nucleotide sequence: TGCGCCAGCAGTGAATCTAGTAGTCCCTCCCAGTTCTTC.

This clonotype is large. This chain links TRBV2 with TRBJ1-1; D is unclear. Trimming shortened V by 9 bases and J by 2 bases, and 10 bases separated the two germline ends. CDR1 and CDR2 from the germline V gene are SNHLY and FYNNEI. The CDR3 consists of 12 residues. CDR3 amino acids: CASTPVNTEAFF. The CDR3 region has the DNA TGTGCCAGTACTCCGGTAAACACTGAAGCTTTCTTT.

The V call is TRBV5-4, the J call TRBJ1-6; 9 nucleotides match TRBD1. This CDR3 has 15 amino acids. The V segment lost 3 bases and the J segment 7 bases; nucleotides outside the gene matches: 5. From germline, CDR1 is SGHNT and CDR2 YYREEE (reference sequence). As DNA, the CDR3 is TGTGCCAGCAGCTACGCCGGGACAGGGAATTCACCCCTCCACTTT. Its translation is CASSYAGTGNSPLHF.

This clonotype was observed once. The rearrangement links TRBV30 to TRBJ2-3; the D gene is possibly TRBD2 (6 bases). V gave up 4 bases and J gave up 10 bases, with 21 bases separating them. Germline CDR1 reads GTSNPN; CDR2 reads SVGIG (reference sequence). The CDR3 covers 14 residues. The CDR3 loop is CAWTEVGPGRSQYF. CDR3 DNA sequence: TGTGCCTGGACGGAGGTTGGGCCGGGGAGGTCGCAGTATTTT.

The chain uses TRBV19 and TRBJ1-5, with D maybe TRBD1 (5 bases). CDR3 size: 16 residues. V lost 7 bases, J lost 0 bases, and 16 bases lay in between. Germline lookup yields CDR1 LNHDA and CDR2 SQIVND (reference sequence). The CDR3, as DNA: TGTGCCAGTAAAGGCAGGGTTGATCATAGCAATCAGCCCCAGCATTTT. The encoded protein is CASKGRVDHSNQPQHF.

The chain recombines TRBV28 with TRBJ1-5; no definite D call. The CDR3 spans 12 residues. The V and J ends lost 3 bases and 6 bases respectively, with 6 bases between them. Germline V gives CDR1 MDHEN, CDR2 SYDVKM. The CDR3 nucleotides are TGTGCCAGCAGTTTCTTGGTTCAGCCCCAGCATTTT. The encoded protein is CASSFLVQPQHF.

The chain has TRBV5-1 and TRBJ2-3, with D tentatively TRBD1 or TRBD2 (6 bases each). Per the germline V gene, CDR1 is SGHRS and CDR2 is YFSETQ. The CDR3 spans 15 residues. The ends were cut back, 0 bases at V and 1 base at J, with 9 bases in the middle. The CDR3 loop is CASSLGGAGTDTQYF. CDR3 bases: TGCGCCAGCAGCTTGGGGGGGGCCGGCACAGATACGCAGTATTTT.

V gene TRBV20-1 combines with J gene TRBJ2-2; D remains ambiguous. The V end was cut by 1 base, the J end by 2 bases, with 14 bases between. The CDR3 runs 16 residues. Germline V lookup: CDR1 DFQATT, CDR2 SNEGSKA (reference sequence). The CDR3 sequence: CSARGVTVENTGELFF. The CDR3 coding sequence is TGCAGTGCTAGAGGGGTGACCGTAGAAAACACCGGGGAGCTGTTTTTT.

The chain combines TRBV19 with TRBJ1-5, with 9 bases fitting TRBD1. CDR3 size: 16 residues. V was clipped by 5 bases and J by 0 bases; unmatched bases: 5. The V gene's germline CDR1 is LNHDA and CDR2 SQIVND (reference sequence). CDR3 in DNA: TGTGCCAGTAGTGACAGGGGGGCTTATAGCAATCAGCCCCAGCATTTT. Residues: CASSDRGAYSNQPQHF.

The chain employs TRBV6-1 and TRBJ2-1, with 13 positions matching TRBD2. J lost 6 bases, V lost 6 bases, and 8 bases had no gene match. Germline CDR1 is MNHNS and CDR2 is SASEGT. The CDR3 has 16 residues. Written as DNA, the CDR3 is TGTGCCAGCAGCCCTTGGACTAGCGGGAGTACCAATGAGCAGTTCTTC. Its protein product is CASSPWTSGSTNEQFF.